This T cell receptor beta chain was recovered during a study of T cell responses to AZD1222 COVID-19 vaccine. Trimming pared 8 bases from V and 0 bases from J, leaving 11 bases between. Germline loops: CDR1 KGHSH, CDR2 LQKENI. This CDR3 contains 14 residues. Data came from immunoSEQ multiplex PCR; TCRdb stores just in-frame clones and leaves some out. The sample consists of under 130,000 clones, over 80% of them appearing once. The V gene is TRBV18, the J gene TRBJ1-5; possible D gene TRBD1, 5 bases. The receptor was isolated from an adult in good health. The sequencing here drew on peripheral blood, taken on day 0 of AZD1222 vaccination. The CDR3, as DNA: TGTGCCAGCAGGGGTTCCGATAGCAATCAGCCCCAGCATTTT. This encodes CASRGSDSNQPQHF. The complete variable domain, with remaining parts taken from reference TRBV18 and TRBJ1-5, reads NAGVMQNPRHLVRRRGQEARLRCSPMKGHSHVYWYRQLPEEGLKFMVYLQKENIIDESGMPKERFSAEFPKEGPSILRIQQVVRGDSAAYFCASRGSDSNQPQHFGDGTRLSIL.